Reported below is one TCR beta chain. This entry belongs to a study of blood T cell repertoires in COVID-19. Patients at the Seattle site were enrolled during active infection and followed longitudinally. Assay: immunoSEQ multiplex PCR; the TCRdb copy retains only in-frame clones and omits some. Here the sample spans some 250,000 clones, 70% to 90% being singletons. The TCR was taken from a woman in her 30s with COVID-19, enrolled during active disease. Material: peripheral blood.

As DNA, the CDR3 is TGCAGCGTTGGGGGACAGACTGAGACCCAGTACTTC. Translating gives CSVGGQTETQYF. The chain recombines TRBV29-1 with TRBJ2-5; 7 bases line up with TRBD1. This CDR3 has 12 amino acids. Germline assignment: CDR1 SQVTM and CDR2 ANQGSEA. Trimming removed 4 bases from V and 5 bases from J; junction bases left unmatched: 4.